The clone carrying this T cell receptor beta chain was seen just once. Germline loops: CDR1 MNHEY, CDR2 SVGAGI. V was trimmed by 7 bases and J by 3 bases, leaving 5 bases between them. The CDR3 runs 11 residues. Under the authors' procedure: Reference gene primer amplification gave nucleated cell count estimates. Some clones are missing from TCRdb's copy, which holds only in-frame ones; the method was immunoSEQ multiplex PCR. The V and J calls and clone size come from that table; D and trimming were worked out from the DNA. The repertoire holds roughly 230,000 clones, with 85% to 90% as singletons. The data are from a study of blood T cell repertoires in COVID-19. Turning to the study itself: Sites in the United States, Italy and Spain provided acute and convalescent COVID-19 samples. PBMCs, B-cell-depleted T cells, or T cells provided the cDNA or gDNA that made up the material.

Those enrolled in Seattle joined during active infection and were followed longitudinally afterward. The origin of this receptor is a woman aged 55-70 years with COVID-19, enrolled during active disease. The chain couples TRBV6-5 to TRBJ2-3; no clear D. Sequencing was done on a sample of peripheral blood. The chain's CDR3 is CASKRTDTQYF. CDR3 coding DNA: TGTGCCAGCAAGCGTACAGATACGCAGTATTTT.